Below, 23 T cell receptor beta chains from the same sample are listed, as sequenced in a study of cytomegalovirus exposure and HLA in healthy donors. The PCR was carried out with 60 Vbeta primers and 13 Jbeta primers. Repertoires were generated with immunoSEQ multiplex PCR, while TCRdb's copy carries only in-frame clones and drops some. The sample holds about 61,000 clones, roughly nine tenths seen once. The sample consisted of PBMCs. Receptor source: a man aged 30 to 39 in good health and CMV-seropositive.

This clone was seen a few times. The DNA of the CDR3 is TGCGCCAGCAGCCCGGGACTAGGCCTACGGGAGCAGTACTTC. Translation: CASSPGLGLREQYF. The V gene is TRBV4-1, the J gene TRBJ2-7, with 8 bases that match TRBD2. In germline, CDR1 is MGHRA, CDR2 YSYEKL. The CDR3 is 14 residues long. Trimming at V came to 4 bases and at J to 7 bases, leaving 9 bases not matched to a gene.

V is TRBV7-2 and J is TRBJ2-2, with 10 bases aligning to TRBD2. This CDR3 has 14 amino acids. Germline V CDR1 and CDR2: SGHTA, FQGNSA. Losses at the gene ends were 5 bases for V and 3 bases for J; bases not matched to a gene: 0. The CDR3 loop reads CASSGLADTGELFF. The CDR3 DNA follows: TGTGCCAGCAGCGGACTAGCGGACACCGGGGAGCTGTTTTTT.

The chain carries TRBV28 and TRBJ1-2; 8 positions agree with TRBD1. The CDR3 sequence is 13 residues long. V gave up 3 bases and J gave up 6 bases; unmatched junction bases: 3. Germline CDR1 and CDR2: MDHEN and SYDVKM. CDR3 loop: CASSLRTGHGYTF. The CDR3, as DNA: TGTGCCAGCAGTTTGCGGACAGGGCATGGCTACACCTTC.

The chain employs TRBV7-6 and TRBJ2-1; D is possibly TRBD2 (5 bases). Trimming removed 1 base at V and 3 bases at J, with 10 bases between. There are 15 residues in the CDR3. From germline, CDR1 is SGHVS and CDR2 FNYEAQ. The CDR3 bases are TGTGCCAGCAGCTTAGGACCCGGGGTCTACAATGAGCAGTTCTTC. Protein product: CASSLGPGVYNEQFF.

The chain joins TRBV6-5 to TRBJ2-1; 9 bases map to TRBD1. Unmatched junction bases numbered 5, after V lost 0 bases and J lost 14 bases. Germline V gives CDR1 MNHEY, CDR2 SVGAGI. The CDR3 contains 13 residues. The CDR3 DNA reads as TGTGCCAGCAGTTACTCTGGGGGACAGGGAGAGTTCTTC. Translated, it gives CASSYSGGQGEFF.

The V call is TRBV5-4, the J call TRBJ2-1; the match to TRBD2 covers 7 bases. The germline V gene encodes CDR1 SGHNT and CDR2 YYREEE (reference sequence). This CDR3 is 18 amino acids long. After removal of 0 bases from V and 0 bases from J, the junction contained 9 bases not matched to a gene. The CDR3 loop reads CASSLEVFGGSSYNEQFF. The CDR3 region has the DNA TGTGCCAGCAGCTTGGAGGTATTTGGCGGGAGCTCCTACAATGAGCAGTTCTTC.

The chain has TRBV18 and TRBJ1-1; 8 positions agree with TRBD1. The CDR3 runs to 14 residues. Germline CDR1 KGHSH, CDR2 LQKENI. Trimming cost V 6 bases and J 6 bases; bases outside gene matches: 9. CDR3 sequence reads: CASSTGQGKAEAFF. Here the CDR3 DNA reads TGTGCCAGCTCGACCGGACAGGGTAAGGCTGAAGCTTTCTTT.

CDR3 coding DNA: TGTGCCAGCAGCTCCTGGACAGGGGGAAGCCATAGCACCTTC. Protein: CASSSWTGGSHSTF. This chain connects TRBV5-4 to TRBJ1-2, with TRBD1 matching over 10 bases. Trimming cost V 3 bases and J 13 bases; bases outside gene matches: 12. Looked up from germline, CDR1 is SGHNT and CDR2 is YYREEE (reference sequence). CDR3 length: 14 amino acids.

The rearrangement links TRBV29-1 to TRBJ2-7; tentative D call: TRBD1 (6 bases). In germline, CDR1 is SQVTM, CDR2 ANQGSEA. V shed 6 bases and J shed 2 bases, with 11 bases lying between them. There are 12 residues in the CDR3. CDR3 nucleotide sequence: TGCAGCGTCGCTCGGGACACCTACGAGCAGTACTTC. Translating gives CSVARDTYEQYF.

CDR3 in amino acids: CSVDVSSYNEQFF. The CDR3 DNA reads as TGCAGCGTTGATGTTAGCTCCTACAATGAGCAGTTCTTC. The rearrangement joins TRBV29-1 to TRBJ2-1; D unclear. CDR3 length equals 13 residues. Trimming cost V 3 bases and J 0 bases, with 6 bases left between them. CDR1 and CDR2 from the germline V gene are SQVTM and ANQGSEA.

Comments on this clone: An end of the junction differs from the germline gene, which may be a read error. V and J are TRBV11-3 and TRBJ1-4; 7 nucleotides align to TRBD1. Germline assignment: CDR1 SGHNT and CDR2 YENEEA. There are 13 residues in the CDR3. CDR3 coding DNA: TGTGCCAGCAGCTTCTACAGGGGAGAAAAACTGCTTTTT. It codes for CASSFYRGEKLLF.

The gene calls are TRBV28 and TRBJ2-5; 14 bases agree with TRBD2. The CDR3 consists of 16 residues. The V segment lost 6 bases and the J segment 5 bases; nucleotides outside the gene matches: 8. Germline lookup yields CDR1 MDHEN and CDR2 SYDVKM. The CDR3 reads CASSRGTSGSWETQYF. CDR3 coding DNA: TGTGCCAGCAGCCGCGGGACTAGCGGGAGCTGGGAGACCCAGTACTTC.

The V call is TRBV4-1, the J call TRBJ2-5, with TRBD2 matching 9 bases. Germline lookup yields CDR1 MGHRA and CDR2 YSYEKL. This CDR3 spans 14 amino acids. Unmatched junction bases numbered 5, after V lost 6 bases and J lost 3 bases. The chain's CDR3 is CASRVIAGEETQYF. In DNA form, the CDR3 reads TGCGCCAGCAGGGTGATAGCGGGAGAAGAGACCCAGTACTTC.

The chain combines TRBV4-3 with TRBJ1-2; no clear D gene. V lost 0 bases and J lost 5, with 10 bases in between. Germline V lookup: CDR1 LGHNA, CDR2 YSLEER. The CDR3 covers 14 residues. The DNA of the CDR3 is TGCGCCAGCAGCCAAGATTTGGCTGAATATGGCTACACCTTC. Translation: CASSQDLAEYGYTF.

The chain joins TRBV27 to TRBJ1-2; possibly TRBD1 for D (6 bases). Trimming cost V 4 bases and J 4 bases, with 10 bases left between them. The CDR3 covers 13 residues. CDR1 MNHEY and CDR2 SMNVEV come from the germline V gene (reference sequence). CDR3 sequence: CASSSRGTYGYTF. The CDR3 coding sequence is TGTGCCAGCAGTTCGAGGGGGACCTATGGCTACACCTTC.

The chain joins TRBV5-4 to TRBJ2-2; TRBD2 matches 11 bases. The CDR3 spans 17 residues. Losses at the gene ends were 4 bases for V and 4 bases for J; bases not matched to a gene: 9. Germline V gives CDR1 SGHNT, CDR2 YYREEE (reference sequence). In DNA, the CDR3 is TGTGCCAGCAGCGGGGCCGGGACTAGCGGATTCACCGGGGAGCTGTTTTTT. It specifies CASSGAGTSGFTGELFF.

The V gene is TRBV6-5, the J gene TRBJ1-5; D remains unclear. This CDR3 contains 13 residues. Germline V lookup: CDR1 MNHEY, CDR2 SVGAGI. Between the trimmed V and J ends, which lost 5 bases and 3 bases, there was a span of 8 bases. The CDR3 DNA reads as TGTGCCAGCAGTAGAAGAGCCAATCAGCCCCAGCATTTT. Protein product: CASSRRANQPQHF.

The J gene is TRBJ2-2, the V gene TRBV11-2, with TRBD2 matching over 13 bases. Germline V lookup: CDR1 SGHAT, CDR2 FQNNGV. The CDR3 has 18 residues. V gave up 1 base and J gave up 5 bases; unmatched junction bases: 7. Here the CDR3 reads CASSLVGLAGVYTGELFF. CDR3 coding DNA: TGTGCCAGCAGCTTAGTTGGACTAGCGGGAGTTTATACCGGGGAGCTGTTTTTT. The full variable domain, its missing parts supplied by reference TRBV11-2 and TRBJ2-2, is EAGVAQSPRYKIIEKRQSVAFWCNPISGHATLYWYQQILGQGPKLLIQFQNNGVVDDSQLPKDRFSAERLKGVDSTLKIQPAKLEDSAVYLCASSLVGLAGVYTGELFFGEGSRLTVL.

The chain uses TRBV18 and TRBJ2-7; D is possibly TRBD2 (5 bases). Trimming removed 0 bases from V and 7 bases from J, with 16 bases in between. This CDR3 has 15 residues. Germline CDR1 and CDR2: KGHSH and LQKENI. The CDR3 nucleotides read TGTGCCAGCTCACCACCGCCTAGCACCGTGGGGGAGCAGTACTTC. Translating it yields CASSPPPSTVGEQYF.

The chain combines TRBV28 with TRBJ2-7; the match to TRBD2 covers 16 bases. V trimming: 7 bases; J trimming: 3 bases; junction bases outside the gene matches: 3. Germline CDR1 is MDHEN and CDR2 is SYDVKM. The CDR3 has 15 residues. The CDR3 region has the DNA TGTGCCAGCAAAGGGACTAGCGGGAGGGTCTACGAGCAGTACTTC. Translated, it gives CASKGTSGRVYEQYF. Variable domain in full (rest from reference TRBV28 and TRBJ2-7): DVKVTQSSRYLVKRTGEKVFLECVQDMDHENMFWYRQDPGLGLRLIYFSYDVKMKEKGDIPEGYSVSREKKERFSLILESASTNQTSMYLCASKGTSGRVYEQYFGPGTRLTVT.

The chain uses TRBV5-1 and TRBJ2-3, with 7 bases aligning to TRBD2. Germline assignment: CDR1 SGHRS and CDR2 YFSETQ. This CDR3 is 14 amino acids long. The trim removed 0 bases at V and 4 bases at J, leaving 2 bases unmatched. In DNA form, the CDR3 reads TGCGCCAGCAGCTTGGTAACTAGCGCAGATACGCAGTATTTT. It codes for CASSLVTSADTQYF.

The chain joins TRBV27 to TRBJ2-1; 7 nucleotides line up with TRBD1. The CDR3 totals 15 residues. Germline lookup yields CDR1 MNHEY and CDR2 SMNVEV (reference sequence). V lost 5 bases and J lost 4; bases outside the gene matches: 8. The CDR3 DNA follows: TGTGCCAGCAGTAGGGGACAGAGGATTTACAATGAGCAGTTCTTC. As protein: CASSRGQRIYNEQFF.

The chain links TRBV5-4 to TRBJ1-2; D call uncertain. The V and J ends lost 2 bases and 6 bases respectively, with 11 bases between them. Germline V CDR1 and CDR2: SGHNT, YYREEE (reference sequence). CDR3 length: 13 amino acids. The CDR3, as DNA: TGTGCCAGCAGCTTTACCTGGGAGGATGGCTACACCTTC. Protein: CASSFTWEDGYTF.